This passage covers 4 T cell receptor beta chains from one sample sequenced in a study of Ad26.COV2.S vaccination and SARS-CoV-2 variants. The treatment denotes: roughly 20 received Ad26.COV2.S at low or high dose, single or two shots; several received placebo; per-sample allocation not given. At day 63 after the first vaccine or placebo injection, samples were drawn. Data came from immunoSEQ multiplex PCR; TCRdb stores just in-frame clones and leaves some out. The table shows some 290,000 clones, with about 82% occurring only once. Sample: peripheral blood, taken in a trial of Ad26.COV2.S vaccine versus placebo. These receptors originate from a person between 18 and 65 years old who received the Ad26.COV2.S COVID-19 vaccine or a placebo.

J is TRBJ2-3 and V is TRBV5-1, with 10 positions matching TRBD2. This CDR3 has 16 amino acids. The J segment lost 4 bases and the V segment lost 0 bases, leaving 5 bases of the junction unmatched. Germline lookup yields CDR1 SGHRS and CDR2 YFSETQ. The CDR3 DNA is TGCGCCAGCAGCTTGGCGGTAGCGGGGGGCCCAGATACGCAGTATTTT. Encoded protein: CASSLAVAGGPDTQYF.

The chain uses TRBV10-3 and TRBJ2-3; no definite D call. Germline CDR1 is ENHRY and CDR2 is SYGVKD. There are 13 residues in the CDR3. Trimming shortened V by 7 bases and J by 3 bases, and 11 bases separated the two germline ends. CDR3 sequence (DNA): TGTGCCATCAAAGGGTGGTTAACAGATACGCAGTATTTT. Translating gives CAIKGWLTDTQYF.

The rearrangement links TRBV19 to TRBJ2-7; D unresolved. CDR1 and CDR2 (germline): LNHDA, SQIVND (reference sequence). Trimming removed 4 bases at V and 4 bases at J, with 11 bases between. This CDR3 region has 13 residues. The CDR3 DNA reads TGTGCCAGTAGTACCCTCGACGGTTACGAGCAGTACTTC. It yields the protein CASSTLDGYEQYF.

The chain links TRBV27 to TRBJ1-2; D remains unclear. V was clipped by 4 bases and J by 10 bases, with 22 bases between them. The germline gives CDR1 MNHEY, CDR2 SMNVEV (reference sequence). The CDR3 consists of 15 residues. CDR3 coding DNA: TGTGCCAGCAGTTCCTCCCGTTCCCTTGTCGGGATCTACACCTTC. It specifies CASSSSRSLVGIYTF.